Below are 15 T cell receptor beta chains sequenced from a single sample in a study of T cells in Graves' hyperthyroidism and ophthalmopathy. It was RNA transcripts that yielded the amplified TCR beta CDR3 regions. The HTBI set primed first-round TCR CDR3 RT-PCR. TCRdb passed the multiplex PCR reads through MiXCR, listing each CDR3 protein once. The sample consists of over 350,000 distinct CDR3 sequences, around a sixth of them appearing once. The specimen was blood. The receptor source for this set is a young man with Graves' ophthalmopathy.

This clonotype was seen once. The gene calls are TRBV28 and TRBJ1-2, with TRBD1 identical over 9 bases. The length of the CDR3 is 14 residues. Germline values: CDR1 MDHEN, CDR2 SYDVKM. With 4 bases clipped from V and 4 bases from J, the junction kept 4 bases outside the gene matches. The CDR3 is CASSSTGGGYGYTF. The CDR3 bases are TGTGCCAGCAGTTCAACAGGGGGCGGCTATGGCTACACCTTC.

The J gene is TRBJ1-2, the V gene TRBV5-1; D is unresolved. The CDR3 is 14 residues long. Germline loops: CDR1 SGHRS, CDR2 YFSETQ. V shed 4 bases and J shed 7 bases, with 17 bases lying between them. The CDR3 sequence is CASSPEEVIGGYTF. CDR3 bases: TGCGCCAGCAGCCCCGAGGAAGTTATTGGTGGCTACACCTTC.

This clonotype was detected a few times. The DNA of the CDR3 is TGTGCCAGCGCAGGGGACTCCGGGGAGACCCAGTACTTC. Translation: CASAGDSGETQYF. The V gene is TRBV25-1, the J gene TRBJ2-5; D is tentatively TRBD1 or TRBD2 (6 bases each). Germline loops: CDR1 MGHDK, CDR2 SYGVNS. Trimming pared 8 bases from V and 5 bases from J, leaving 15 bases between. This CDR3 has 13 residues.

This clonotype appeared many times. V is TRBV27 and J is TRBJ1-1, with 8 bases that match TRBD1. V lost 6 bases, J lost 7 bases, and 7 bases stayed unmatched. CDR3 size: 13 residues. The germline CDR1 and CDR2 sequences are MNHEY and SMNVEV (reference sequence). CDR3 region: CASSAGQALEAFF. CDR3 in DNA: TGTGCCAGCAGCGCGGGACAGGCTCTTGAAGCTTTCTTT.

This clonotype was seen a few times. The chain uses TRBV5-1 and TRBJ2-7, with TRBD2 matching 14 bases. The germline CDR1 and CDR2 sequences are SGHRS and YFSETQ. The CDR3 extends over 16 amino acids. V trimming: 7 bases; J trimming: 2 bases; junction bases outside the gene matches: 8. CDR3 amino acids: CASGTSGGRLPYEQYF. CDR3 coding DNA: TGCGCCAGCGGGACTAGCGGGGGCCGCCTACCCTACGAGCAGTACTTC.

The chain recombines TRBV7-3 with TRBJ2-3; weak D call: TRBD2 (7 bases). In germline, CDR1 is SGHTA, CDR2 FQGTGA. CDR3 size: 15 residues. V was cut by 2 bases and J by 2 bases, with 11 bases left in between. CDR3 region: CASSLSAGATDTQYF. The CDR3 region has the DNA TGTGCCAGCAGCTTATCGGCGGGGGCCACAGATACGCAGTATTTT.

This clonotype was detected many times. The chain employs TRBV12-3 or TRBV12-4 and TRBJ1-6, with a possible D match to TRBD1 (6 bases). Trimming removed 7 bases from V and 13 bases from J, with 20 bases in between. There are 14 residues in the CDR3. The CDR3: CASNTGTKSSPLHF. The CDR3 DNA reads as TGTGCCAGCAATACCGGGACAAAGAGTTCCCCCCTCCACTTT.

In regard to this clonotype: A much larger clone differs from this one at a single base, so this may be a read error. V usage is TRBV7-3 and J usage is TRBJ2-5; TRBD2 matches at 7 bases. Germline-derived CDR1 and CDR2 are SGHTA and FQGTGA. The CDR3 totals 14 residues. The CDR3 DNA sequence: TGTGCCAGCAGCCAAAACGGGGGGACGGAGACCCGGTACTTC. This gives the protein CASSQNGGTETRYF.

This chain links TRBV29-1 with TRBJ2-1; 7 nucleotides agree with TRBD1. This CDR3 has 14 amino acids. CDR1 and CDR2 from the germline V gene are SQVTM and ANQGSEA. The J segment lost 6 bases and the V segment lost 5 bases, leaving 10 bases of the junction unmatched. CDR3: CSVKPGQRLNEQFF. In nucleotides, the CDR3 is TGCAGCGTTAAACCGGGACAGAGACTCAATGAGCAGTTCTTC.

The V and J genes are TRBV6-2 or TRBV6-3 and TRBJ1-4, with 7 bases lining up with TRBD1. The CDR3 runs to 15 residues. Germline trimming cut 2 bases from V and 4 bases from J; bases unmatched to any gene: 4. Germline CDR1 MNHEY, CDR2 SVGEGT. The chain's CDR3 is CASSYGTANNEKLFF. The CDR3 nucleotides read TGTGCCAGCAGTTACGGGACAGCTAATAATGAAAAACTGTTTTTT.

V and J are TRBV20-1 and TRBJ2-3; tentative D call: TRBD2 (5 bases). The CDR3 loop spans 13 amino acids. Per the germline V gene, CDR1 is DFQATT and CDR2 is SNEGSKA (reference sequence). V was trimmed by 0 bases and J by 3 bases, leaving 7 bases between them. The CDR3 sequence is CSARDERTDTQYF. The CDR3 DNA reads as TGCAGTGCTAGAGATGAGCGGACAGATACGCAGTATTTT.

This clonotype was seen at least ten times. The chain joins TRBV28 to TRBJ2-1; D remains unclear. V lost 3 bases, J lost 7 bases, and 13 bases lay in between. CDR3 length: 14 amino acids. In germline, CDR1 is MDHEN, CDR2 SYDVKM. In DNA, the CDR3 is TGTGCCAGCAGTTTGAACTTTATAAGTAATGAGCAGTTCTTC. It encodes CASSLNFISNEQFF. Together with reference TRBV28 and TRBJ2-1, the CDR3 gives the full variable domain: DVKVTQSSRYLVKRTGEKVFLECVQDMDHENMFWYRQDPGLGLRLIYFSYDVKMKEKGDIPEGYSVSREKKERFSLILESASTNQTSMYLCASSLNFISNEQFFGPGTRLTVL.

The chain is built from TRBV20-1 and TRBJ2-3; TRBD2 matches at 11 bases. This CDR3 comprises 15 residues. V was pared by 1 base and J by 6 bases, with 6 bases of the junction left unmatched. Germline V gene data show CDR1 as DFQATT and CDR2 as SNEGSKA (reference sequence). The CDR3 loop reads CSARVAGGPTDTQYF. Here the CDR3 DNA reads TGCAGTGCTAGAGTAGCGGGGGGGCCCACGGATACGCAGTATTTT.

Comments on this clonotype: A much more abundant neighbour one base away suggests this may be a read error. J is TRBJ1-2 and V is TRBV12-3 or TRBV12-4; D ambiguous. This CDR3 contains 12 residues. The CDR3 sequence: CASSFNRYGHTF. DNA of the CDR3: TGTGCCAGCAGTTTTAATCGCTATGGCCACACCTTC.

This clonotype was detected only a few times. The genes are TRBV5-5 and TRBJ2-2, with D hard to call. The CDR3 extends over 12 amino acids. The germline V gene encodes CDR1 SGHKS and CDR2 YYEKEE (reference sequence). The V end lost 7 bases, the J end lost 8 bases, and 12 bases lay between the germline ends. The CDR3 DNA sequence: TGTGCCAGCTGCGTAGGAGTTGGGGAGCTGTTTTTT. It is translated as CASCVGVGELFF.